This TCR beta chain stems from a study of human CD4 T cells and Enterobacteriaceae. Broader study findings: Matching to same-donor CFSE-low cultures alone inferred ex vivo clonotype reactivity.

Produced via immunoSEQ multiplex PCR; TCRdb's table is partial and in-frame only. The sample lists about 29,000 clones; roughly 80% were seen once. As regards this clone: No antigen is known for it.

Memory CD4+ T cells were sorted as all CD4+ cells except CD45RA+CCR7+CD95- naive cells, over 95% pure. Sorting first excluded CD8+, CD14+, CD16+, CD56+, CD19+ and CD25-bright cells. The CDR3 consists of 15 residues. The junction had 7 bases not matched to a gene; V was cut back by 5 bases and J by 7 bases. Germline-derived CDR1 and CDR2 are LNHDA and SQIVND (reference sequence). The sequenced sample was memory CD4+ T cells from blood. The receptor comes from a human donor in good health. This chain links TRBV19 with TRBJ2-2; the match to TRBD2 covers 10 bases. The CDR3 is CASSGAGGPFGELFF. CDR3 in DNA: TGTGCCAGTAGTGGAGCGGGGGGGCCGTTCGGGGAGCTGTTTTTT.